This paragraph reports one T cell receptor beta chain. What it binds is unknown. The data were taken from a study of blood T cells in healthy people across ages. Findings of the study overall: Total diversity from one million sequenced T cells was likely underestimated. When set beside aged donors, long-lived donors presented more naive CD4+ cells and higher diversity.

The CDR3 has 15 residues. Germline CDR1 and CDR2: SGHAT and FQNNGV. V dropped 3 bases and J dropped 4 bases, with 12 bases sitting between them. Primers used in a second PCR of roughly 6 to 11 cycles were a sample-barcoded 5' primer and a J-beta primer mix. Template switching added a 12-random-nucleotide identifier to every cDNA molecule. Each of the samples gave a minimum of 3 million paired-end reads that contained CDR3. MiXCR, applied by TCRdb to the 5' RACE reads, yields one record per CDR3 protein. The sample lists just under 900,000 distinct CDR3 sequences, 25% to 30% seen once, with about 18% in the top ten.

The sequencing sample was made of blood. The rearrangement joins TRBV11-2 to TRBJ2-2; D not resolved. The clonotype originates from a woman of 80 years or more in good health. CDR3 sequence: CASSFDIIGTGELFF. For the CDR3, the DNA is TGTGCCAGCAGCTTCGACATTATAGGCACCGGGGAGCTGTTTTTT.